The TCR beta chain under discussion was sequenced for a study of blood T cell repertoires in COVID-19. This clone is a singleton in its sample. Germline loops: CDR1 SGDLS, CDR2 YYNGEE. This CDR3 spans 13 amino acids. V gave up 3 bases and J gave up 3 bases, with 6 bases separating them. For recovered donors of Cohort 3, there were two negative PCRs, clearance, or symptom resolution. Sequencing was performed with immunoSEQ multiplex PCR; in TCRdb, only in-frame clones are kept and a portion is missing. The table lists around 300,000 clones, around nine tenths of them singletons. The source is a woman aged 25 to 39 who had recovered from COVID-19. Sequenced: PBMCs or T cells enriched from blood (not recorded which). The chain combines TRBV9 with TRBJ2-2; no definite D call. This chain's CDR3 is CASSDSYTGELFF. CDR3 in DNA: TGTGCCAGCAGCGACTCTTACACCGGGGAGCTGTTTTTT. Filled out from reference TRBV9 and TRBJ2-2, the complete variable domain reads DSGVTQTPKHLITATGQRVTLRCSPRSGDLSVYWYQQSLDQGLQFLIQYYNGEERAKGNILERFSAQQFPDLHSELNLSSLELGDSALYFCASSDSYTGELFFGEGSRLTVL.